The 17 T cell receptor beta chains below were found in one sample sequenced in a study of blood T cells in healthy people across ages. PCR was performed a second time for about 7 to 12 cycles using a sample-barcoded 5' primer and a J-beta primer mix. Each CDR3 protein is one row after TCRdb ran MiXCR on the 5' RACE reads. The sample comprises about 800,000 distinct CDR3 sequences, around a quarter of which are singletons, and more than 3% rests with the top ten. The same data also went into a second study, on T cells of mothers and their children.

The sample was blood. All receptors derive from a boy younger than 18 in good health.

This clonotype was seen more than once but under ten times. The chain couples TRBV12-3 or TRBV12-4 to TRBJ2-1, with 13 positions matching TRBD2. The length of the CDR3 is 16 residues. With 5 bases clipped from V and 3 bases from J, the junction kept 4 bases outside the gene matches. The CDR3 DNA reads as TGTGCCAGCAGTCCCGGACTAGCGGGAGACTACAATGAGCAGTTCTTC. Translating it yields CASSPGLAGDYNEQFF.

In its sample, this clonotype was seen a few times. CDR3 coding DNA: TGTGCCAGCCGATCGGGGATTTTGGGCTACACCTTC. Translated: CASRSGILGYTF. The chain links TRBV12-3 or TRBV12-4 to TRBJ1-2; D unresolved. The V end was cut by 8 bases, the J end by 8 bases, with 15 bases between. The CDR3 covers 12 residues.

This chain links TRBV6-2 or TRBV6-3 with TRBJ1-5, with D unresolved. CDR1 is MNHEY, CDR2 SVGEGT, per germline. The V gene lost 2 bases and the J gene lost 5 bases, with 4 bases spanning the gap. The CDR3 runs 12 residues. CDR3 coding DNA: TGTGCCAGCAGTTACAGGTATCAGCCCCAGCATTTT. Its protein product is CASSYRYQPQHF.

The CDR3 DNA reads as TGTGCCAGCAGCTTAGGTGGGACAGGGTCCAATGAGCAGTTCTTC. Amino acid sequence: CASSLGGTGSNEQFF. J is TRBJ2-5 and V is TRBV11-2, with TRBD1 matching over 9 bases. The DNA end favors TRBJ2-1, so the J call may be wrong. Germline-derived CDR1 and CDR2 are SGHAT and FQNNGV. The CDR3 contains 15 residues.

This clonotype was observed many times. J is TRBJ2-7 and V is TRBV6-2 or TRBV6-3; tentatively, D is TRBD2 (6 bases). The ends were cut back, 6 bases at V and 2 bases at J, with 17 bases in the middle. From germline, CDR1 is MNHEY and CDR2 SVGEGT. This CDR3 comprises 15 residues. The CDR3 DNA reads TGTGCCAGCAGCCCGGGAGAGGAGGGCCCCTACGAGCAGTACTTC. Amino acid sequence: CASSPGEEGPYEQYF.

The chain combines TRBV7-2 with TRBJ2-5; TRBD1 or TRBD2 may be the D gene (5 bases each). CDR1 is SGHTA and CDR2 is FQGNSA in the germline V gene. V lost 4 bases and J 9 bases, leaving 21 bases between the germline ends. The CDR3 contains 15 residues. CDR3 loop: CASSWGTVGVMAQYF. The DNA of the CDR3 is TGTGCCAGCAGCTGGGGCACAGTGGGGGTCATGGCCCAGTACTTC.

The chain is built from TRBV7-8 and TRBJ2-5; 10 nucleotides agree with TRBD1. Germline CDR1 reads SGHVS; CDR2 reads FQNEAQ. V shed 4 bases and J 1 base; nucleotides not matched to a gene: 9. There are 17 residues in the CDR3. CDR3 loop: CASSSPSRDRGQETQYF. The CDR3 DNA is TGTGCCAGCAGCTCCCCCAGCAGGGACAGGGGCCAAGAGACCCAGTACTTC.

The sample holds a few counts of this clonotype. V and J are TRBV29-1 and TRBJ2-1; 15 bases are a match to TRBD2. This CDR3 comprises 19 residues. The germline gives CDR1 SQVTM, CDR2 ANQGSEA. The trim removed 0 bases at V and 10 bases at J, leaving 16 bases unmatched. The CDR3: CSVEDQGRTSGGGLGEQFF. CDR3 DNA: TGCAGCGTTGAAGATCAGGGTAGGACTAGCGGGGGGGGCCTCGGGGAGCAGTTCTTC.

The V call is TRBV4-3, the J call TRBJ2-1; D is possibly TRBD1 (11 bases). The V and J ends lost 4 bases and 4 bases respectively, with 26 bases between them. The CDR3 sequence is 19 residues long. Looked up from germline, CDR1 is LGHNA and CDR2 is YSLEER. The CDR3 nucleotides read TGCGCCAGCAGCCTCACCGGGACAGGGGGAGCGGGAGGGTACAATGAGCAGTTCTTC. Residues: CASSLTGTGGAGGYNEQFF.

The chain has TRBV5-1 and TRBJ2-5; D is unclear. The J call could be wrong; TRBJ2-7 is a better fit for the DNA end. Germline V gene sequence: CDR1 SGHRS, CDR2 YFSETQ. The CDR3 extends over 14 amino acids. The CDR3 sequence is CASRIDPSSYEQYF. The CDR3, as DNA: TGCGCCAGCAGGATTGACCCTAGCTCCTACGAGCAGTACTTC.

The chain uses TRBV12-3 or TRBV12-4 and TRBJ1-6, with 10 bases that match TRBD1. The trim removed 5 bases at V and 10 bases at J, leaving 5 bases unmatched. The CDR3 is made up of 14 amino acids. The CDR3 region has the DNA TGTGCCAGCAGTCCGGGACAGGGGAGATCACCCCTCCACTTT. Encoded protein: CASSPGQGRSPLHF.

This clonotype turned up a few times. This chain links TRBV20-1 with TRBJ2-3; TRBD2 agrees at 8 bases. V dropped 2 bases and J dropped 3; count of bases not matched to a gene: 7. The V gene's germline CDR1 is DFQATT and CDR2 SNEGSKA (reference sequence). The CDR3 contains 15 residues. The CDR3 DNA reads TGCAGTGCTAGAAACAGCGGGAGCAGAACAGATACGCAGTATTTT. As protein: CSARNSGSRTDTQYF.

V is TRBV7-9 and J is TRBJ1-1, with D unclear. V lost 2 bases, J lost 4 bases, and 11 bases lay in between. Per the germline V gene, CDR1 is SEHNR and CDR2 is FQNEAQ (reference sequence). The CDR3 contains 14 residues. CDR3 in DNA: TGTGCCAGCAGCTTAACGCCTCTGCCCACTGAAGCTTTCTTT. Translated, it gives CASSLTPLPTEAFF.

This clonotype was recorded a few times. The chain uses TRBV3-1 and TRBJ2-5; maybe TRBD1 (5 bases). The J call is doubtful: the DNA matches TRBJ2-1 better. The V gene's germline CDR1 is LGHDT and CDR2 YNNKEL (reference sequence). This CDR3 has 13 residues. The CDR3 spells CASSQAGINEQFF. Written as DNA, the CDR3 is TGTGCCAGCAGCCAAGCAGGGATCAATGAGCAGTTCTTC.

This chain joins TRBV6-5 and TRBJ1-1; no definite D call. Germline values: CDR1 MNHEY, CDR2 SVGAGI. The CDR3 contains 14 residues. V was shortened by 0 bases and J by 1 base, with 6 bases between the two germline ends. CDR3 nucleotides: TGTGCCAGCAGTTACTCATGGGGGAACACTGAAGCTTTCTTT. This encodes CASSYSWGNTEAFF.

The V and J genes are TRBV29-1 and TRBJ1-2; 8 bases fit TRBD1. The CDR3 has 12 amino acids. Germline loops: CDR1 SQVTM, CDR2 ANQGSEA. The J segment lost 5 bases and the V segment lost 4 bases, leaving 3 bases of the junction unmatched. DNA of the CDR3: TGCAGCGTTGGGACAGGGATTTATGGCTACACCTTC. This gives the protein CSVGTGIYGYTF.

This clonotype was picked up a small number of times. The chain uses TRBV29-1 and TRBJ2-1, with unresolved D. Trimming removed 2 bases from V and 7 bases from J, with 15 bases in between. The CDR3 consists of 14 residues. The germline V gene has CDR1 SQVTM and CDR2 ANQGSEA. CDR3 coding DNA: TGCAGCGTTGAACGCGAGATATCAGGAAATGAGCAGTTCTTC. The encoded protein is CSVEREISGNEQFF.